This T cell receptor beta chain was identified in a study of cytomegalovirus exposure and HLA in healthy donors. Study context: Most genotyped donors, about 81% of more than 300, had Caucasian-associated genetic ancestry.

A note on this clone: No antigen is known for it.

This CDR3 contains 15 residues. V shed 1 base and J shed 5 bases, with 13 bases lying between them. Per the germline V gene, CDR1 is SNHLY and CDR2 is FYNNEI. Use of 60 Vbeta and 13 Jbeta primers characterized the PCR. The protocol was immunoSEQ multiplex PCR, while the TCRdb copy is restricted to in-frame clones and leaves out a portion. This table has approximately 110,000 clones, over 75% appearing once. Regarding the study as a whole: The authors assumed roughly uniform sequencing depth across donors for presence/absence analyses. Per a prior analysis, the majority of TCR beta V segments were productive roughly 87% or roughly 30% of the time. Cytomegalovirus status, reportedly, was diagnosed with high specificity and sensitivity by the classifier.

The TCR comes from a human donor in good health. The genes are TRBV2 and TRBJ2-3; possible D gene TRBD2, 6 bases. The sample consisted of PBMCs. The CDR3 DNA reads TGTGCCAGCAGTGAAGAGGCGGGGATTGGAGATACGCAGTATTTT. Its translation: CASSEEAGIGDTQYF.